Each of the 8 T cell receptor beta chains below was sequenced from the same sample in a study of blood T cell repertoires in COVID-19. TCRdb keeps only in-frame clones here, not all; method: immunoSEQ multiplex PCR. The data hold about 310,000 clones, with 85% observed a single time. Sequencing was performed on PBMCs or T cells enriched from blood (not recorded which). These receptors came from a woman in her thirties who had been exposed to COVID-19.

The genes are TRBV11-2 and TRBJ1-2, with TRBD1 identical over 11 bases. The length of the CDR3 is 15 residues. Germline CDR1 is SGHAT and CDR2 is FQNNGV. V gave up 7 bases and J gave up 1 base; unmatched junction bases: 5. The chain's CDR3 is CASKMDRGLNYGYTF. The CDR3 nucleotides are TGTGCCAGCAAGATGGACAGGGGGCTTAACTATGGCTACACCTTC.

The chain employs TRBV19 and TRBJ1-4; TRBD1 agrees at 8 bases. Looked up from germline, CDR1 is LNHDA and CDR2 is SQIVND (reference sequence). The V segment lost 3 bases and the J segment 6 bases; nucleotides outside the gene matches: 6. This CDR3 has 15 amino acids. CDR3 in DNA: TGTGCCAGTAGTATGCCAGGGGGCGCGGATGAAAAACTGTTTTTT. As protein: CASSMPGGADEKLFF. Looking up the rest from reference TRBV19 and TRBJ1-4 gives the full variable domain: DGGITQSPKYLFRKEGQNVTLSCEQNLNHDAMYWYRQDPGQGLRLIYYSQIVNDFQKGDIAEGYSVSREKKESFPLTVTSAQKNPTAFYLCASSMPGGADEKLFFGSGTQLSVL.

The chain couples TRBV6-1 to TRBJ2-7, with 8 bases lining up with TRBD1. This CDR3 has 16 amino acids. Germline V gives CDR1 MNHNS, CDR2 SASEGT. The V gene end was trimmed by 0 bases and the J gene end by 5 bases; junction bases not matched to a gene: 9. In DNA, the CDR3 is TGTGCCAGCAGTGAAGCAGAGACAGGGGTTTTCAACGAGCAGTACTTC. Residues: CASSEAETGVFNEQYF.

This clone was found many times. The gene calls are TRBV7-9 and TRBJ2-7, with 12 bases that match TRBD2. The CDR3 is 15 residues long. Germline V gene sequence: CDR1 SEHNR, CDR2 FQNEAQ (reference sequence). J was trimmed by 2 bases and V by 1 base; bases with no gene match: 0. The CDR3 coding sequence is TGTGCCAGCAGCTTAGGACTAGCGGGGGCCTACGAGCAGTACTTC. It codes for CASSLGLAGAYEQYF. Full variable domain (remainder filled in from reference TRBV7-9 and TRBJ2-7): DTGVSQNPRHKITKRGQNVTFRCDPISEHNRLYWYRQTLGQGPEFLTYFQNEAQLEKSRLLSDRFSAERPKGSFSTLEIQRTEQGDSAMYLCASSLGLAGAYEQYFGPGTRLTVT.

The V and J genes are TRBV21-1 and TRBJ1-5; the table gives TRBD1 as D, unverified against the DNA. TRBV21-1 constitutes a pseudogene. The CDR3 loop spans 19 amino acids. DNA of the CDR3: TGTGCCAGCAGCAACTTCTCCAGATACATGGGTGGGGCGGATCAGCCCCAGCATTTT. Protein product: CASSNFSRYMGGADQPQHF.

The chain carries TRBV9 and TRBJ2-5; no clear D. This CDR3 is built from 14 residues. Trimming took 0 bases from V and 5 from J, leaving 11 bases between them. Germline CDR1 and CDR2: SGDLS and YYNGEE. The CDR3 coding sequence is TGTGCCAGCAGCGTAGTTGGGTCCGGGGAGACCCAGTACTTC. Amino acid sequence: CASSVVGSGETQYF.

The CDR3 is CASSFTGGSSQPQHF. Written as DNA, the CDR3 is TGCGCCAGCAGCTTTACCGGGGGTTCGAGTCAGCCCCAGCATTTT. This rearrangement joins TRBV5-1 to TRBJ1-5; D may be TRBD1 (5 bases). Germline lookup yields CDR1 SGHRS and CDR2 YFSETQ. The length of the CDR3 is 15 residues. V dropped 2 bases and J dropped 6 bases, with 15 bases sitting between them. The entire variable domain, with the rest obtained from reference TRBV5-1 and TRBJ1-5, is as follows: KAGVTQTPRYLIKTRGQQVTLSCSPISGHRSVSWYQQTPGQGLQFLFEYFSETQRNKGNFPGRFSGRQFSNSRSEMNVSTLELGDSALYLCASSFTGGSSQPQHFGDGTRLSIL.

The rearrangement uses TRBV28 and TRBJ1-1; 10 bases map to TRBD1. There are 19 residues in the CDR3. The trim removed 4 bases at V and 2 bases at J, leaving 16 bases unmatched. Germline assignment: CDR1 MDHEN and CDR2 SYDVKM. DNA of the CDR3: TGTGCCAGCAGTTCAGAAGGATCGGGACAGGGGAAGGGAAACACTGAAGCTTTCTTT. Its translation is CASSSEGSGQGKGNTEAFF.